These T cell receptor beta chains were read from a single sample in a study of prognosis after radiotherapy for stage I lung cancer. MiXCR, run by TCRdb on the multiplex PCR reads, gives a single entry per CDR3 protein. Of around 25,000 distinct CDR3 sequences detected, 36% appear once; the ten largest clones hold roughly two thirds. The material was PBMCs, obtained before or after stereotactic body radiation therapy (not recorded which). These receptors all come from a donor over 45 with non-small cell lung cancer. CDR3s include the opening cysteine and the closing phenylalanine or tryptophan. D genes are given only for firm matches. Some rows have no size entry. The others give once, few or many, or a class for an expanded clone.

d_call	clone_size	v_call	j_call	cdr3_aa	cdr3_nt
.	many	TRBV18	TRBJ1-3	CASSRTYQSGNTIYF	TGTGCCAGCTCTCGGACATATCAATCTGGAAACACCATATATTTT
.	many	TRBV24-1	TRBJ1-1	CATSGAGRGTEAFF	TGTGCCACCAGTGGGGCAGGGCGAGGGACTGAAGCTTTCTTT
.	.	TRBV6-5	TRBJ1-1	CASSLRAGGTEAFF	TGTGCCAGCAGTTTACGGGCCGGGGGGACTGAAGCTTTCTTT
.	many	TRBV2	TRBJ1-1	CASELNTEAFF	TGTGCCAGTGAATTGAACACTGAAGCTTTCTTT
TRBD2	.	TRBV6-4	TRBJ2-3	CASSWTSGGTDTQYF	TGTGCCAGCAGCTGGACTAGCGGGGGCACAGATACGCAGTATTTT
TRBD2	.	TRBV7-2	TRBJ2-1	CASSDRTSGTHNEQFF	TGTGCCAGCAGCGACCGGACTAGCGGGACCCACAATGAGCAGTTCTTC
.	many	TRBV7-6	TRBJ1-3	CASSFASGNTIYF	TGTGCCAGCAGCTTTGCCTCTGGAAACACCATATATTTT
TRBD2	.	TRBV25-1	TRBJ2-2	CASSGLVGKGSGAGELFF	TGTGCCAGCAGTGGCCTCGTGGGAAAGGGTAGCGGGGCCGGTGAGCTGTTTTTT
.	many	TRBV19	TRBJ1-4	CASSIGGGRQPEKLFF	TGTGCCAGTAGTATAGGAGGCGGGAGGCAGCCTGAAAAACTGTTTTTT
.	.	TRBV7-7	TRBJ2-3	CAISPWSGTDTQYF	TGTGCTATCAGCCCCTGGAGCGGGACAGATACGCAGTATTTT
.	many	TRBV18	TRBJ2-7	CASSRGGADSYEQYF	TGTGCCAGCTCACGGGGAGGAGCGGACTCCTACGAGCAGTACTTC
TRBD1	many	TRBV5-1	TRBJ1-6	CASSTSSGGASYNSPLHF	TGCGCCAGCAGCACCTCTTCAGGGGGCGCATCCTATAATTCACCCCTCCACTTT
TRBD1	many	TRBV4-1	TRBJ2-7	CASSHRTGPSYEQYF	TGCGCCAGCAGCCATAGGACAGGGCCCTCCTACGAGCAGTACTTC
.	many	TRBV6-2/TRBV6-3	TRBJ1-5	CASSEGAKISQPQHF	TGTGCCAGCAGTGAAGGGGCCAAAATAAGTCAGCCCCAGCATTTT
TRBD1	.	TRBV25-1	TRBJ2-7	CASSNTDRSDYEQYF	TGTGCCAGCAGTAACACGGACAGGAGTGACTACGAGCAGTACTTC
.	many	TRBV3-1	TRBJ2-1	CASSQDSAIYNEQFF	TGTGCCAGCAGCCAAGATTCGGCCATCTACAATGAGCAGTTCTTC
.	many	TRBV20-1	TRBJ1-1	CSVFPDRGTEAFF	TGCAGTGTTTTCCCGGACAGAGGCACTGAAGCTTTCTTT
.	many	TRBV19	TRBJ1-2	CASSISGGNYGYTF	TGTGCCAGTAGTATATCCGGGGGGAACTATGGCTACACCTTC
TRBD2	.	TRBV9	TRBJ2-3	CASSVGTIASTDTQYF	TGTGCCAGCAGCGTTGGGACTATCGCAAGCACGGATACGCAGTATTTT
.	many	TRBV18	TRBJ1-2	CASSPRSGNDGYTF	TGTGCCAGCTCACCACGGTCGGGTAACGATGGCTACACCTTC
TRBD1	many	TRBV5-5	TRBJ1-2	CASSSQGGTNYGYTF	TGTGCCAGCAGCTCGCAGGGGGGAACTAACTATGGCTACACCTTC
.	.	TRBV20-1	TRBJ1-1	CSAHTVSRTEAFF	TGCAGTGCACACACAGTGAGCCGCACTGAAGCTTTCTTT
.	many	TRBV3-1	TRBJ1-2	CASSQDPGAKYGYTF	TGTGCCAGCAGCCAAGATCCAGGCGCCAAATATGGCTACACCTTC
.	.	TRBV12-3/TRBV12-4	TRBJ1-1	CASSPSLNTEAFF	TGTGCCAGCAGTCCTTCACTGAACACTGAAGCTTTCTTT
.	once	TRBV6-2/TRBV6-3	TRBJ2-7	CASSSLYEQYF	TGTGCCAGCAGTTCACTCTACGAGCAGTACTTC
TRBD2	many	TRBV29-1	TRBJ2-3	CSAFPGLAGTDTQYF	TGCAGCGCCTTCCCCGGACTAGCGGGAACAGATACGCAGTATTTT
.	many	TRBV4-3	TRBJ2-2	CASSQGWNTGELFF	TGCGCCAGCAGCCAAGGATGGAACACCGGGGAGCTGTTTTTT
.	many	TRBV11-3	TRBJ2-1	CASSLVAGPREQFF	TGTGCCAGCAGCTTAGTTGCGGGCCCACGGGAGCAGTTCTTC
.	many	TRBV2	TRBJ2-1	CASSSRTGTDNEQFF	TGTGCCAGCAGTTCTAGGACGGGTACCGACAATGAGCAGTTCTTC
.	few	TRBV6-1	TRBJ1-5	CASRGQGFNQPQHF	TGTGCCAGCAGGGGGCAGGGTTTTAATCAGCCCCAGCATTTT
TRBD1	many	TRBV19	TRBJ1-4	CASSSGQAAGEKLFF	TGTGCCAGTAGTTCAGGACAGGCCGCGGGTGAAAAACTGTTTTTT
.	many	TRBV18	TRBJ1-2	CASSPPGGTNYGYTF	TGTGCCAGCTCACCACCCGGGGGCACGAACTATGGCTACACCTTC
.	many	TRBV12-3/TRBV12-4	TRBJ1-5	CASSLRGRTDQPQHF	TGTGCCAGCAGTTTGCGGGGGAGAACCGATCAGCCCCAGCATTTT
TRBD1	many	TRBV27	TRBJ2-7	CASRRTGGSSYEQYF	TGTGCCAGCAGGCGCACAGGGGGAAGCTCCTACGAGCAGTACTTC
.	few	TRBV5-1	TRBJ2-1	CASSFNSGSYNEQFF	TGCGCCAGCAGCTTCAACTCCGGCTCCTACAATGAGCAGTTCTTC
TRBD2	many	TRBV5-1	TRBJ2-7	CASRLAGAYEQYF	TGCGCCAGCAGACTAGCGGGAGCCTACGAGCAGTACTTC
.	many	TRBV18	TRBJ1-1	CASSPGRLNTEAFF	TGTGCCAGCTCACCTGGGCGGCTGAACACTGAAGCTTTCTTT
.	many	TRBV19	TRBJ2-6	CASSKGVAGANVLTF	TGTGCCAGTAGTAAGGGAGTGGCTGGGGCCAACGTCCTGACTTTC
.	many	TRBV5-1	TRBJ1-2	CASSFERANYGYTF	TGCGCCAGCAGCTTCGAGAGGGCTAACTATGGCTACACCTTC
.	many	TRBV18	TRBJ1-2	CASSPSGGYGYTF	TGTGCCAGCTCACCATCCGGTGGATATGGCTACACCTTC
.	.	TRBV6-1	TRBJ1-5	CASRSLGIQPQHF	TGTGCCAGCAGGTCGTTGGGTATTCAGCCCCAGCATTTT